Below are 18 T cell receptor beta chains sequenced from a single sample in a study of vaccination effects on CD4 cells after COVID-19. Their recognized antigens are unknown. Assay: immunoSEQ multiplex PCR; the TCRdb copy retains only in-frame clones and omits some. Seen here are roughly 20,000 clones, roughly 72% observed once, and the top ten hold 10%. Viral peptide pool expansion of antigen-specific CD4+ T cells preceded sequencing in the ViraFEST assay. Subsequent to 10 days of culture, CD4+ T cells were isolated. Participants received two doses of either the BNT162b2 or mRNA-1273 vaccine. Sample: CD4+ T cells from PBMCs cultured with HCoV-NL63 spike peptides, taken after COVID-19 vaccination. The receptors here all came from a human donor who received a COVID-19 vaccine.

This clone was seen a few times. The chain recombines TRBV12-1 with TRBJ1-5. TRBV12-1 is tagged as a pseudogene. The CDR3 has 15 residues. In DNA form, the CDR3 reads TGTGCCAGCAGCGGGGTGGGGAGGCCCAATCAGCCCCAGCATTTT. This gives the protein CASSGVGRPNQPQHF.

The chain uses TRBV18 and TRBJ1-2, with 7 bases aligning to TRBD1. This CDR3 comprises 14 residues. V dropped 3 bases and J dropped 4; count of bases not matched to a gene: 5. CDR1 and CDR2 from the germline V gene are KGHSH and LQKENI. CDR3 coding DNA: TGTGCCAGCTCACCGAGCGGACAGGTCTATGGCTACACCTTC. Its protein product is CASSPSGQVYGYTF.

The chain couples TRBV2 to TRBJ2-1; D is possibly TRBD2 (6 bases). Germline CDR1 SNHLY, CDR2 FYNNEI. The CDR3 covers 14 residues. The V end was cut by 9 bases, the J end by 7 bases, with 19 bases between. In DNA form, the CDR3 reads TGTGCCAGATCCAGCTCGGGAGTGCCAAATGAGCAGTTCTTC. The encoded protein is CARSSSGVPNEQFF.

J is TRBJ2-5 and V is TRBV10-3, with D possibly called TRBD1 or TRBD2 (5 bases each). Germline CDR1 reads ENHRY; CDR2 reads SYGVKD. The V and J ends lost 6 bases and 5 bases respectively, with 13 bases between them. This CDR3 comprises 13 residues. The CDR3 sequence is CAISPRELETQYF. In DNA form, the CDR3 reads TGTGCCATCAGCCCCAGGGAGCTGGAGACCCAGTACTTC.

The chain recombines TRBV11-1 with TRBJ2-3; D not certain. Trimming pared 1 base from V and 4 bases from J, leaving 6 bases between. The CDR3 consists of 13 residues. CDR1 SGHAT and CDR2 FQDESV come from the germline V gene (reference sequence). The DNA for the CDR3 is TGTGCCAGCAGCTTAGTTCTGGCAGATACGCAGTATTTT. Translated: CASSLVLADTQYF.

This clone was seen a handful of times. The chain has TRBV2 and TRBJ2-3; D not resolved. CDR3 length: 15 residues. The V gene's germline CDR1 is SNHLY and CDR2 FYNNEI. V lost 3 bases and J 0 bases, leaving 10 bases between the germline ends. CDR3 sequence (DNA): TGTGCCAGCAGTGAGGGGATGGGGAGCACAGATACGCAGTATTTT. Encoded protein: CASSEGMGSTDTQYF.

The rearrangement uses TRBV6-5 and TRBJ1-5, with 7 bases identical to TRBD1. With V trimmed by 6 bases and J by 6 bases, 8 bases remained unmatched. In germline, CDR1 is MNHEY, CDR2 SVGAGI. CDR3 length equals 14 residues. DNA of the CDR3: TGTGCCAGCAGGCATGGACAGGATAGTCAGCCCCAGCATTTT. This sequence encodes CASRHGQDSQPQHF.

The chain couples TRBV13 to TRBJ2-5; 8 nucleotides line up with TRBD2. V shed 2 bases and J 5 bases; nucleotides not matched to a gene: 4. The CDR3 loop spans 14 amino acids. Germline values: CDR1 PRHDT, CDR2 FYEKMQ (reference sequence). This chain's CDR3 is CASSLRGGLETQYF. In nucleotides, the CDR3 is TGTGCCAGCAGCTTACGGGGGGGGCTCGAGACCCAGTACTTC.

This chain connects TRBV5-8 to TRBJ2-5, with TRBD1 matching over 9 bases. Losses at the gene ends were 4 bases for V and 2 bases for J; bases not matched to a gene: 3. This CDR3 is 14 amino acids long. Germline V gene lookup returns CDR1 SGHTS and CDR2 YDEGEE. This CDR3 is CASSPTGGQETQYF. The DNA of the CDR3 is TGTGCCAGCAGCCCGACAGGGGGACAAGAGACCCAGTACTTC.

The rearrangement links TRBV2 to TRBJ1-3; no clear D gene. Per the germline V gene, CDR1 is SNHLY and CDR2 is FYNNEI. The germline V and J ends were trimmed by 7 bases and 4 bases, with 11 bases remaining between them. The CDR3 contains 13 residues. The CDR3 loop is CASTSLRGNTIYF. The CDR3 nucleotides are TGTGCCAGCACGTCACTGAGGGGAAACACCATATATTTT. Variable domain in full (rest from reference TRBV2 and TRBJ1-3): EPEVTQTPSHQVTQMGQEVILRCVPISNHLYFYWYRQILGQKVEFLVSFYNNEISEKSEIFDDQFSVERPDGSNFTLKIRSTKLEDSAMYFCASTSLRGNTIYFGEGSWLTVV.

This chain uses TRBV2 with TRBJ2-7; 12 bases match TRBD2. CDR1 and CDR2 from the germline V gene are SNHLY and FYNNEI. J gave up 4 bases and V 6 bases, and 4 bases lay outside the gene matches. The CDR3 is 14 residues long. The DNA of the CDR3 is TGTGCCAGCAGGGAGGGGACTAGCGGGTACGAGCAGTACTTC. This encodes CASREGTSGYEQYF.

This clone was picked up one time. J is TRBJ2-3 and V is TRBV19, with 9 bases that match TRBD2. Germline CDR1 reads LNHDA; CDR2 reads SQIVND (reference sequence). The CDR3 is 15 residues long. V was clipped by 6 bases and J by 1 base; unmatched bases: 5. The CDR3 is CASRGVAGGTDTQYF. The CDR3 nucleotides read TGTGCCAGTAGAGGGGTAGCGGGGGGCACAGATACGCAGTATTTT.

In DNA, the CDR3 is TGTGCCAGTAGTACCCTAGCGGGAGGGAGAACAGATACGCAGTATTTT. This gives the protein CASSTLAGGRTDTQYF. The rearrangement links TRBV19 to TRBJ2-3; 12 bases align to TRBD2. The junction had 5 bases not matched to a gene; V was cut back by 4 bases and J by 3 bases. CDR1 and CDR2 (germline): LNHDA, SQIVND (reference sequence). The CDR3 extends over 16 amino acids.

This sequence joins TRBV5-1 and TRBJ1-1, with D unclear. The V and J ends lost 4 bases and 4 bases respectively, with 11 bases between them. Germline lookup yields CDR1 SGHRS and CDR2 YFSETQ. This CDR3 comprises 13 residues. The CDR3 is CASSDSAATEAFF. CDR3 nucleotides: TGCGCCAGCAGCGACTCGGCGGCCACTGAAGCTTTCTTT.

The CDR3 loop is CASSPLWTGENIQYF. The DNA of the CDR3 is TGTGCCAGCTCACCACTCTGGACAGGGGAAAACATTCAGTACTTC. The chain is built from TRBV18 and TRBJ2-4, with TRBD1 matching 9 bases. The V segment lost 1 base and the J segment 5 bases; nucleotides outside the gene matches: 3. Germline loops: CDR1 KGHSH, CDR2 LQKENI. CDR3 length: 15 residues.

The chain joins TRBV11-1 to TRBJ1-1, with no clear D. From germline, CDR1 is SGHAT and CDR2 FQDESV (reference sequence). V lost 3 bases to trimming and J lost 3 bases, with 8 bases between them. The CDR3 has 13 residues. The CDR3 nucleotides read TGTGCCAGCAGCTTCAAGGGCGACACTGAAGCTTTCTTT. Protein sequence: CASSFKGDTEAFF.

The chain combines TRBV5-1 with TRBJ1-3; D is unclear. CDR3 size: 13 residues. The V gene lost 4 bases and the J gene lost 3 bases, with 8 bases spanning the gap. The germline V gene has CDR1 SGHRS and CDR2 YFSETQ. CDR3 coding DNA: TGCGCCAGCAGCCCCCAAATTGGAAACACCATATATTTT. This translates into CASSPQIGNTIYF. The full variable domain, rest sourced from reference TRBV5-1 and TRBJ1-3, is KAGVTQTPRYLIKTRGQQVTLSCSPISGHRSVSWYQQTPGQGLQFLFEYFSETQRNKGNFPGRFSGRQFSNSRSEMNVSTLELGDSALYLCASSPQIGNTIYFGEGSWLTVV.

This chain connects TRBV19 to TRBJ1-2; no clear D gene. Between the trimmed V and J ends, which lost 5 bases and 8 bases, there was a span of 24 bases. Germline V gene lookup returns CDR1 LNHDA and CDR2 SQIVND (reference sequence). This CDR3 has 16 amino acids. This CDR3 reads CASSFRESAKGRGYTF. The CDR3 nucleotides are TGTGCCAGTAGTTTTAGAGAGTCGGCCAAGGGCAGAGGCTACACCTTC.